What follows is one T cell receptor (beta chain) and its context. What it recognizes is unknown. This sample is drawn from a study of blood T cells in healthy people across ages. At least 7 million PBMCs were isolated per sample. Findings and caveats of the study: Age showed a roughly linear inverse relationship with TCR beta diversity per million T cells.

The second PCR ran about 6 to 12 cycles with a sample-barcoded 5' primer and J-beta primers. TCRdb called the 5' RACE reads again in MiXCR, with one record for every CDR3 protein. The profile shows fewer than 800,000 distinct CDR3 sequences, roughly 21% of them singletons. CDR1 and CDR2 from the germline V gene are LGHDT and YNNKEL (reference sequence). V was pared by 0 bases and J by 3 bases, with 12 bases between. The CDR3 extends over 16 amino acids. This clonotype originated in a man between 65 and 79 years old in good health. The sequencing sample was made of blood. V is TRBV3-1 and J is TRBJ1-3; D is unclear. CDR3 coding DNA: TGTGCCAGCAGCCAAGAGATGACGGGCCTTGGAAACACCATATATTTT. This gives the protein CASSQEMTGLGNTIYF.